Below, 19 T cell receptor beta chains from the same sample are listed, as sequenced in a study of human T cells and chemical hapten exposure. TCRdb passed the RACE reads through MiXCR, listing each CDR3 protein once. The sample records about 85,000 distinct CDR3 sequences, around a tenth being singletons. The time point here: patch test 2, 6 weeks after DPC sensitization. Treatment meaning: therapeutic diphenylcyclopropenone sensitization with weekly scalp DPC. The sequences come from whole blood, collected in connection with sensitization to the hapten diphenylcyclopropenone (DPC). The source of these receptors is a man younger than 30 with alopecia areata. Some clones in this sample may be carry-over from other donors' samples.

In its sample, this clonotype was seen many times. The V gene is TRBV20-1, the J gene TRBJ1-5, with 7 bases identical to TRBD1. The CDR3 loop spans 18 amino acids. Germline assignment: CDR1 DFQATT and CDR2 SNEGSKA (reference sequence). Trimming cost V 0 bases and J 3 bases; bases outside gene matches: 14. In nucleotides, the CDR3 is TGCAGTGCTAGAGAACTTAAATTAGGGGGCCAGGCCAATCAGCCCCAGCATTTT. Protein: CSARELKLGGQANQPQHF.

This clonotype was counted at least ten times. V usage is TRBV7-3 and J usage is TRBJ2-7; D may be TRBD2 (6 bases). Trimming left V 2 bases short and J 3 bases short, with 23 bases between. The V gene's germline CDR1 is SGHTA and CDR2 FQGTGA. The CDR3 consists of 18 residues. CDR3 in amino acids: CASSLYFGSGFHYYEQYF. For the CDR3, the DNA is TGTGCCAGCAGCTTATACTTTGGAAGCGGGTTCCATTACTACGAGCAGTACTTC.

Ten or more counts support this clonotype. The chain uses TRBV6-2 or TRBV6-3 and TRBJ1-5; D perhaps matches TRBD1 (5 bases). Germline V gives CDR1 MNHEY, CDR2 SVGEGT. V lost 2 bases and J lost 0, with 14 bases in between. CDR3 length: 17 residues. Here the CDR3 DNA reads TGTGCCAGCAGTTACACCACCTTGACAGTTAGCAATCAGCCCCAGCATTTT. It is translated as CASSYTTLTVSNQPQHF.

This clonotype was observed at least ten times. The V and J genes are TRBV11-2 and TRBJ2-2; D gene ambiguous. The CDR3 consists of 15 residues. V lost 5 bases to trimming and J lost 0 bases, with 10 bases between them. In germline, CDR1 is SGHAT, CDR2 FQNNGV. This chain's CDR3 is CASSHRVANTGELFF. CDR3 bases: TGTGCCAGCAGCCACCGTGTAGCGAACACCGGGGAGCTGTTTTTT. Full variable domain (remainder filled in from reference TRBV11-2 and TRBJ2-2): EAGVAQSPRYKIIEKRQSVAFWCNPISGHATLYWYQQILGQGPKLLIQFQNNGVVDDSQLPKDRFSAERLKGVDSTLKIQPAKLEDSAVYLCASSHRVANTGELFFGEGSRLTVL.

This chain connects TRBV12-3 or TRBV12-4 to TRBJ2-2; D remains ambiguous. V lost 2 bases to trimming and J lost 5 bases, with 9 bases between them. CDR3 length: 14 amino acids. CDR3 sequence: CASSLLRVTGELFF. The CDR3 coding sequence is TGTGCCAGCAGTTTACTCAGAGTGACCGGGGAGCTGTTTTTT.

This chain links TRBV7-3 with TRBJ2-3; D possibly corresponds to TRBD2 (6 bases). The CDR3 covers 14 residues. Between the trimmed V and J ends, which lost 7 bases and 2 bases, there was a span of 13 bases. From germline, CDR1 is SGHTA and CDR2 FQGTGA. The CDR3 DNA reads TGTGCCAGCACCCGCGGGGTAAACACAGATACGCAGTATTTT. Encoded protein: CASTRGVNTDTQYF.

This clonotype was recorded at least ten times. The CDR3 loop reads CASSLAGETQYF. The DNA of the CDR3 is TGTGCCAGCAGCTTGGCGGGAGAGACCCAGTACTTC. The V and J genes are TRBV5-4 and TRBJ2-5; no clear D gene. The CDR3 has 12 residues. Germline-derived CDR1 and CDR2 are SGHNT and YYREEE (reference sequence). V lost 0 bases and J 4 bases, leaving 4 bases between the germline ends.

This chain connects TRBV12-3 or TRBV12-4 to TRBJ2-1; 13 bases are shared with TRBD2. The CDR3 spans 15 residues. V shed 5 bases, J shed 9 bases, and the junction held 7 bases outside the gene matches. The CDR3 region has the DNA TGTGCCAGCAGTCTTTGGACTAGCGGGGGAGGTGAGCAGTTCTTC. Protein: CASSLWTSGGGEQFF.

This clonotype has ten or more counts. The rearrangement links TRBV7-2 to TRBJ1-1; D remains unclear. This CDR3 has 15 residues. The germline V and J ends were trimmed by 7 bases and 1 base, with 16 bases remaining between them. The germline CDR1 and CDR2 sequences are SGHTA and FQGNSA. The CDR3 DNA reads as TGTGCCAGCAACGTCGAATCCCGAAAGAACACTGAAGCTTTCTTT. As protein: CASNVESRKNTEAFF.

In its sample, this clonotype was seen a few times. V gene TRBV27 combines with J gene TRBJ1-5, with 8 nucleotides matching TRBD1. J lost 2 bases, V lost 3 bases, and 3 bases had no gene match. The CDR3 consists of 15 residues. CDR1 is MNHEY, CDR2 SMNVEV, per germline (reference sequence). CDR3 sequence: CASSFGQGGNQPQHF. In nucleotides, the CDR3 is TGTGCCAGCAGTTTTGGACAGGGAGGCAATCAGCCCCAGCATTTT.

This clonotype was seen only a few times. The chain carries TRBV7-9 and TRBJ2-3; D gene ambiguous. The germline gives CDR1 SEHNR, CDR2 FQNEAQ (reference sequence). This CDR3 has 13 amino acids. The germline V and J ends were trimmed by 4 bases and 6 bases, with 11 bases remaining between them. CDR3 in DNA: TGTGCCAGCAGCTCGGCCCCGGTGGATACGCAGTATTTT. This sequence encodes CASSSAPVDTQYF.

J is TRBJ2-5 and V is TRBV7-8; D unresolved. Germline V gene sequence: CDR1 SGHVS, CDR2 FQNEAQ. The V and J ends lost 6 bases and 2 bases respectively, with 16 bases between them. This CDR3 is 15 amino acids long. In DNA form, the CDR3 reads TGTGCCAGCAGGGGTCACACCAGAACACAAGAGACCCAGTACTTC. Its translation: CASRGHTRTQETQYF.

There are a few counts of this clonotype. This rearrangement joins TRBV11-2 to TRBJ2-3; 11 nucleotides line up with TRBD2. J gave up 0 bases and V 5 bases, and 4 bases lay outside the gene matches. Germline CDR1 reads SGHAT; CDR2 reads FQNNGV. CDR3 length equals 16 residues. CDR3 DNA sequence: TGTGCCAGCAGCCGGGGACTAGCGGCTAGCACAGATACGCAGTATTTT. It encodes CASSRGLAASTDTQYF.

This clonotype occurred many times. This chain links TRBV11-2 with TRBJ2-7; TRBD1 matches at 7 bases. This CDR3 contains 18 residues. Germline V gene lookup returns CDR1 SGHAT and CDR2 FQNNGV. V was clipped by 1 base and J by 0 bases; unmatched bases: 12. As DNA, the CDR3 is TGTGCCAGCAGCTTAGGCCTCCTTTCGGGACAGTCCTCCTACGAGCAGTACTTC. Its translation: CASSLGLLSGQSSYEQYF.

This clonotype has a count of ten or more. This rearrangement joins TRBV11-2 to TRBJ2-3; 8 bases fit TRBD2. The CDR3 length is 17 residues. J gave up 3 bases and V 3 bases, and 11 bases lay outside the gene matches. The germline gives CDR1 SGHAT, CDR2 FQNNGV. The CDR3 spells CASSFRGGSVRTDTQYF. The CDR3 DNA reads TGTGCCAGCAGCTTCCGGGGGGGTTCCGTCAGGACAGATACGCAGTATTTT.

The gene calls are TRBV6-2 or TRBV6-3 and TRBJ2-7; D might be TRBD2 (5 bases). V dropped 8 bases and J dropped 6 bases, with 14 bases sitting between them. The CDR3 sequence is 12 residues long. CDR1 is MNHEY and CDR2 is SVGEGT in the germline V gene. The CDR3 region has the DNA TGTGCCAGCCGCCGAGGGATAGGCGAGCAGTACTTC. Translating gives CASRRGIGEQYF.

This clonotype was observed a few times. The CDR3 region has the DNA TGTGCCAGCAGTCCCGGGACAGGGTCCTCACCCCTCCACTTT. It encodes CASSPGTGSSPLHF. The chain links TRBV6-5 to TRBJ1-6; TRBD1 matches 9 bases. The CDR3 runs to 14 residues. Germline lookup yields CDR1 MNHEY and CDR2 SVGAGI. V was pared by 5 bases and J by 10 bases, with 6 bases of the junction left unmatched.

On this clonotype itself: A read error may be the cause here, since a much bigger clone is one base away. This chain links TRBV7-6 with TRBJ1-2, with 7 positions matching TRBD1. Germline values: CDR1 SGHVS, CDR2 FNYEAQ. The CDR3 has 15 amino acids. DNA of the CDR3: TGTGCCAGCAGCTTATTCGGAGGGGGCGAAAATGGCCACACCTTC. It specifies CASSLFGGGENGHTF.

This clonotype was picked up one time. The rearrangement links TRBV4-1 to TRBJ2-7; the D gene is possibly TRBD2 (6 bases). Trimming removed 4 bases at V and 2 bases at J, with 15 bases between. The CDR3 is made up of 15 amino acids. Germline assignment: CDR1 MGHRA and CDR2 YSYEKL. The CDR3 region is CASSLYSGTPYEQYF. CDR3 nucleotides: TGCGCCAGCAGCCTCTACTCCGGGACTCCCTACGAGCAGTACTTC.